This T cell receptor (beta chain) was profiled in a study of T cells in Graves' hyperthyroidism and ophthalmopathy. Only a few counts were recorded for this clonotype. Deletions cut 0 bases from V and 0 bases from J, with 9 bases between. Germline CDR1 reads DFQATT; CDR2 reads SNEGSKA (reference sequence). This CDR3 is built from 14 residues. TCR beta CDR3 sequences were amplified from RNA transcripts. When the TCR CDR3 underwent first-round RT-PCR, the HTBI primer set was used. TCRdb redid the calling of the multiplex PCR reads with MiXCR, one entry per CDR3 protein. Among roughly 800,000 distinct CDR3 sequences listed, more than 30% were seen once.

The chain carries TRBV20-1 and TRBJ2-7, with a possible D match to TRBD1 (5 bases). Specimen: blood. This TCR came from a man between 18 and 29 years old with Graves' hyperthyroidism. CDR3 residues: CSARDWGTSYEQYF. DNA for the CDR3: TGCAGTGCTAGAGATTGGGGCACCTCCTACGAGCAGTACTTC.